This TCR beta chain stems from a study of T-cell reconstitution after alpha-beta-depleted transplantation in children. Regarding this clonotype: Its antigen is currently unknown.

For TCRbeta, the library was prepared with unique molecular identifiers. TCRdb reprocessed the PCR reads with MiXCR, giving one entry per CDR3 protein. This table holds hundreds of thousands of distinct CDR3 sequences, roughly 15% found once. Whole-study results and caveats: Surviving thymic progenitors and recipient T cells were the source of high TCRbeta diversity at day 60 in some patients.

CDR1 SGHAT and CDR2 FQNNGV come from the germline V gene. Deletions cut 1 base from V and 2 bases from J, with 12 bases between. This CDR3 contains 15 residues. The sequence was collected from a male patient aged 5 to 17 who had a stem cell transplant for acute lymphoblastic leukemia, so the T cells may come from the graft donor. This chain links TRBV11-2 with TRBJ2-7; D unclear. The sample was PBMCs, mostly from graft donor cells, taken 360 days after TCRalphabeta/CD19-depleted stem cell transplant. The CDR3 loop reads CASSLVRWGTYEQYF. CDR3 bases: TGTGCCAGCAGCTTAGTGCGGTGGGGTACCTACGAGCAGTACTTC.